The 21 T cell receptor beta chains below were found in one sample sequenced in a study of cytomegalovirus exposure and HLA in healthy donors. Profiling relied on immunoSEQ multiplex PCR, and the TCRdb table lists in-frame clones only, not all of them. The table has some 140,000 clones, approximately 84% seen once; the top ten hold 1.4%. Material: PBMCs. Every receptor here comes from a woman aged 25 to 39 in good health and CMV-seronegative.

The chain is built from TRBV2 and TRBJ2-6, with a possible D match to TRBD1 (5 bases). The CDR3 has 12 amino acids. The germline V gene has CDR1 SNHLY and CDR2 FYNNEI. V lost 7 bases, J lost 10 bases, and 11 bases lay in between. CDR3 sequence reads: CASNDSPNVLTF. The CDR3 bases are TGTGCCAGCAACGACAGCCCAAACGTCCTGACTTTC.

The gene calls are TRBV11-3 and TRBJ2-2; TRBD1 matches at 7 bases. V lost 6 bases, J lost 1 base, and 5 bases stayed unmatched. Germline loops: CDR1 SGHNT, CDR2 YENEEA. The CDR3 totals 15 residues. CDR3 amino acids: CASRPNRGNTGELFF. CDR3 DNA: TGTGCCAGCAGACCGAACAGGGGGAACACCGGGGAGCTGTTTTTT.

The V gene is TRBV7-8, the J gene TRBJ2-7, with TRBD1 matching over 9 bases. Germline V gene sequence: CDR1 SGHVS, CDR2 FQNEAQ. V lost 4 bases and J lost 1; bases outside the gene matches: 14. The CDR3 has 18 amino acids. CDR3 coding DNA: TGTGCCAGCAGCTCCGGGGTCCGGACAGGGGCAGATTCCTACGAGCAGTACTTC. It is translated as CASSSGVRTGADSYEQYF.

This clone showed up just once. This chain's CDR3 is CASNTPGSSYNSPLHF. DNA for the CDR3: TGTGCCAGTAACACCCCCGGGAGCTCCTATAATTCACCCCTCCACTTT. This rearrangement joins TRBV19 to TRBJ1-6; no firm D call. The CDR3 length is 16 residues. CDR1 LNHDA and CDR2 SQIVND come from the germline V gene (reference sequence). Trimming removed 7 bases from V and 0 bases from J, with 13 bases in between.

The V and J genes are TRBV5-1 and TRBJ2-3; the D gene is possibly TRBD2 (6 bases). The CDR3 covers 14 residues. V lost 0 bases and J 5 bases, leaving 10 bases between the germline ends. Germline CDR1 is SGHRS and CDR2 is YFSETQ. CDR3 loop: CASSLVRGGDTQYF. The CDR3 coding sequence is TGCGCCAGCAGCTTGGTGCGGGGAGGAGATACGCAGTATTTT.

The gene calls are TRBV5-6 and TRBJ2-3, with a weak D call TRBD2 (5 bases). This CDR3 is 13 amino acids long. The V and J ends lost 2 bases and 1 base respectively, with 5 bases between them. Germline CDR1 and CDR2: SGHDT and YYEEEE. This CDR3 reads CASSFGGTDTQYF. The CDR3, as DNA: TGTGCCAGCAGCTTCGGGGGCACAGATACGCAGTATTTT.

This CDR3 reads CATSSSSYNSPLHF. The CDR3 nucleotides read TGTGCCACCAGCAGCAGCTCCTATAATTCACCCCTCCACTTT. The rearrangement uses TRBV15 and TRBJ1-6; D is unclear. From germline, CDR1 is LNHNV and CDR2 YYDKDF (reference sequence). The CDR3 extends over 14 amino acids. Trimming removed 3 bases from V and 0 bases from J, with 3 bases in between. The variable domain in full, completed from reference TRBV15 and TRBJ1-6, reads DAMVIQNPRYQVTQFGKPVTLSCSQTLNHNVMYWYQQKSSQAPKLLFHYYDKDFNNEADTPDNFQSRRPNTSFCFLDIRSPGLGDTAMYLCATSSSSYNSPLHFGNGTRLTVT.

This CDR3 reads CASSHTGGTDTQYF. The CDR3 DNA sequence: TGCGCCAGCAGCCACACAGGGGGGACAGATACGCAGTATTTT. The genes are TRBV4-3 and TRBJ2-3, with 8 bases identical to TRBD1. Germline CDR1 is LGHNA and CDR2 is YSLEER. This CDR3 is 14 amino acids long. J lost 3 bases, V lost 3 bases, and 2 bases had no gene match.

V is TRBV14 and J is TRBJ2-3; 10 positions agree with TRBD2. The trim removed 5 bases at V and 1 base at J, leaving 15 bases unmatched. The CDR3 runs to 19 residues. Germline V lookup: CDR1 SGHDN, CDR2 FVKESK. The CDR3 region is CASSKRGTVAGGRTDTQYF. In DNA, the CDR3 is TGTGCCAGCAGCAAAAGGGGTACGGTAGCGGGGGGCCGCACAGATACGCAGTATTTT.

J is TRBJ1-1 and V is TRBV14; unclear D gene. The V end lost 3 bases, the J end lost 3 bases, and 8 bases lay between the germline ends. The CDR3 length is 13 residues. Germline CDR1 is SGHDN and CDR2 is FVKESK. CDR3 in DNA: TGTGCCAGCAGCCAGTACTATGACACTGAAGCTTTCTTT. Protein sequence: CASSQYYDTEAFF.

The chain employs TRBV5-1 and TRBJ1-5; a possible D gene is TRBD1 (5 bases). Trimming left V 9 bases short and J 6 bases short, with 16 bases between. The CDR3 loop spans 13 amino acids. Germline loops: CDR1 SGHRS, CDR2 YFSETQ. The CDR3 DNA follows: TGCGCCACAGCGGGGGGACCGGGTCAGCCCCAGCATTTT. Its translation: CATAGGPGQPQHF.

The V and J genes are TRBV28 and TRBJ1-5, with D maybe TRBD1 (5 bases). Between the trimmed V and J ends, which lost 3 bases and 8 bases, there was a span of 14 bases. Germline-derived CDR1 and CDR2 are MDHEN and SYDVKM. The CDR3 length is 14 residues. Here the CDR3 DNA reads TGTGCCAGCAGTTTGGGGGGGGTCGGGAAGCCCCAGCATTTT. It yields the protein CASSLGGVGKPQHF.

The chain combines TRBV6-1 with TRBJ2-7; D is uncertain. V gave up 0 bases and J gave up 2 bases, with 11 bases separating them. Germline CDR1 reads MNHNS; CDR2 reads SASEGT. The CDR3 loop spans 15 amino acids. CDR3 sequence (DNA): TGTGCCAGCAGTGAAGCGGTGTCGGGTGCCTACGAGCAGTACTTC. Protein product: CASSEAVSGAYEQYF.

The J gene is TRBJ2-1, the V gene TRBV6-1, with a weak D call TRBD1 (6 bases). V was pared by 6 bases and J by 7 bases, with 10 bases between. This CDR3 comprises 12 residues. Germline CDR1 MNHNS, CDR2 SASEGT. As DNA, the CDR3 is TGTGCCAGCAGCAAAGGGGGAAATGAGCAGTTCTTC. Residues: CASSKGGNEQFF.

The chain recombines TRBV7-3 with TRBJ2-3; TRBD2 aligns across 8 bases. This CDR3 comprises 13 residues. The trim removed 5 bases at V and 6 bases at J, leaving 4 bases unmatched. Per germline, CDR1 SGHTA and CDR2 FQGTGA. CDR3 bases: TGTGCCAGCAGCGTGACTAGCGTGGATACGCAGTATTTT. Protein product: CASSVTSVDTQYF.

V usage is TRBV7-3 and J usage is TRBJ2-2; tentative D call: TRBD2 (7 bases). V dropped 5 bases and J dropped 6 bases, with 16 bases sitting between them. Germline-derived CDR1 and CDR2 are SGHTA and FQGTGA. The CDR3 is 15 residues long. For the CDR3, the DNA is TGTGCCAGCAGCCAAAGCGGGACATCCTCCGGGGAGCTGTTTTTT. Translated: CASSQSGTSSGELFF.

The chain recombines TRBV7-2 with TRBJ1-2; no definite D call. Trimming stripped 1 base from V and 4 bases from J, with 10 bases between. The CDR3 totals 14 residues. CDR1 is SGHTA and CDR2 is FQGNSA in the germline V gene. The CDR3, as DNA: TGTGCCAGCAGCTTAGAGGGTGGGAGCTATGGCTACACCTTC. Translation: CASSLEGGSYGYTF.

V gene TRBV9 combines with J gene TRBJ2-1; D may be TRBD1 (6 bases). V gave up 4 bases and J gave up 7 bases, with 15 bases separating them. The CDR3 length is 14 residues. In germline, CDR1 is SGDLS, CDR2 YYNGEE. CDR3 in amino acids: CASSPYRDANEQFF. For the CDR3, the DNA is TGTGCCAGCAGCCCGTACAGGGATGCTAATGAGCAGTTCTTC.

This clone was observed a handful of times. V and J are TRBV6-5 and TRBJ1-5; perhaps TRBD1 as D (5 bases). The V gene's germline CDR1 is MNHEY and CDR2 SVGAGI. The CDR3 runs 13 residues. The V and J ends lost 7 bases and 8 bases respectively, with 15 bases between them. CDR3 sequence reads: CASTRGGKEPQHF. In nucleotides, the CDR3 is TGTGCCAGCACGCGGGGGGGGAAGGAGCCCCAGCATTTT.

This sequence joins TRBV19 and TRBJ2-1; TRBD2 matches 7 bases. This CDR3 is 15 amino acids long. Per germline, CDR1 LNHDA and CDR2 SQIVND (reference sequence). The trim removed 3 bases at V and 6 bases at J, leaving 8 bases unmatched. DNA of the CDR3: TGTGCCAGTAGTATTGGGGACTACCGCCTCAATGAGCAGTTCTTC. Translation gives CASSIGDYRLNEQFF. Full variable domain (remainder filled in from reference TRBV19 and TRBJ2-1): DGGITQSPKYLFRKEGQNVTLSCEQNLNHDAMYWYRQDPGQGLRLIYYSQIVNDFQKGDIAEGYSVSREKKESFPLTVTSAQKNPTAFYLCASSIGDYRLNEQFFGPGTRLTVL.

This clone has just a few counts. V and J are TRBV19 and TRBJ2-4; D possibly corresponds to TRBD2 (6 bases). The V gene's germline CDR1 is LNHDA and CDR2 SQIVND (reference sequence). Trimming left V 5 bases short and J 4 bases short, with 21 bases between. CDR3 length: 17 residues. As DNA, the CDR3 is TGTGCCAGTAGTGCCACCCTCGGAGGGGCAGGGAAAAACATTCAGTACTTC. This sequence encodes CASSATLGGAGKNIQYF.